This entry lists 25 T cell receptor beta chains sequenced from one sample in a study of T cell clonotyping in hematopoietic cell transplantation. Using immunoSEQ multiplex PCR, the repertoire was profiled, and TCRdb retains in-frame clones only, with some absent. The sample carries some 9,700 clones, around 97% recorded once. The material sequenced was peripheral blood mononuclear cells, taken 100 days after allogeneic stem cell transplant. These receptors originate from a male patient aged 55 to 69 who had an allogeneic stem cell transplant from a related donor, so the T cells may come from the graft donor. Some clones in this sample may be carry-over from other donors' samples.

This chain uses TRBV7-2 with TRBJ2-3; TRBD2 aligns across 7 bases. The CDR3 covers 14 residues. The V segment lost 4 bases and the J segment 6 bases; nucleotides outside the gene matches: 7. Looked up from germline, CDR1 is SGHTA and CDR2 is FQGNSA. The CDR3, as DNA: TGTGCCAGCAGCTCCTTTACTAGCGTGGATACGCAGTATTTT. Its protein is CASSSFTSVDTQYF.

The rearrangement links TRBV6-5 to TRBJ2-2; D is unresolved. The V end lost 0 bases, the J end lost 5 bases, and 13 bases lay between the germline ends. Germline V gives CDR1 MNHEY, CDR2 SVGAGI. This CDR3 is 16 amino acids long. The CDR3 DNA is TGTGCCAGCAGTTACTCGACACTCTCTTCGACCGGGGAGCTGTTTTTT. Its translation is CASSYSTLSSTGELFF.

The V and J genes are TRBV5-6 and TRBJ1-5; 8 bases line up with TRBD1. The CDR3 consists of 14 residues. Germline values: CDR1 SGHDT, CDR2 YYEEEE. The J segment lost 3 bases and the V segment lost 2 bases, leaving 1 base of the junction unmatched. Written as DNA, the CDR3 is TGTGCCAGCAGCTTCAGGGGGCCCAATCAGCCCCAGCATTTT. It encodes CASSFRGPNQPQHF.

This chain connects TRBV6-1 to TRBJ1-2; 7 bases agree with TRBD1. CDR1 MNHNS and CDR2 SASEGT come from the germline V gene. With V trimmed by 2 bases and J by 0 bases, 3 bases remained unmatched. This CDR3 has 15 residues. CDR3 bases: TGTGCCAGCAGTGAATGGACAGGTTCTAACTATGGCTACACCTTC. Protein: CASSEWTGSNYGYTF.

The sample holds one count of this clone. V and J are TRBV12-2 and TRBJ2-5. TRBV12-2 is marked as a pseudogene. The CDR3 runs 15 residues. The CDR3 sequence is CASRHEHGMAETQYF. CDR3 in DNA: TGTGCAAGTCGCCACGAACACGGAATGGCGGAGACCCAGTACTTC.

CDR3 loop: CASSFGAGGEKLFF. The CDR3 bases are TGTGCCAGCAGCTTTGGGGCCGGTGGTGAAAAACTGTTTTTT. This chain joins TRBV7-8 and TRBJ1-4, with a tentative D call TRBD1 (5 bases). Germline values: CDR1 SGHVS, CDR2 FQNEAQ. V dropped 3 bases and J dropped 7 bases, with 12 bases sitting between them. This CDR3 has 14 residues.

This chain connects TRBV29-1 to TRBJ1-1, with D hard to call. The CDR3 contains 13 residues. Trimming removed 4 bases from V and 0 bases from J, with 9 bases in between. Germline V gives CDR1 SQVTM, CDR2 ANQGSEA. CDR3: CSVAFEMNTEAFF. As DNA, the CDR3 is TGCAGCGTTGCTTTCGAAATGAACACTGAAGCTTTCTTT.

A single count supports this clone. The rearrangement uses TRBV2 and TRBJ1-5; 9 bases are shared with TRBD1. V gave up 6 bases and J gave up 2 bases; unmatched junction bases: 5. Looked up from germline, CDR1 is SNHLY and CDR2 is FYNNEI. The CDR3 is 15 residues long. As DNA, the CDR3 is TGTGCCAGCAGGACGGGACAGGGTGGCAATCAGCCCCAGCATTTT. This sequence encodes CASRTGQGGNQPQHF.

The V call is TRBV6-5, the J call TRBJ1-2; tentative D call: TRBD1 (5 bases). The CDR3 extends over 15 amino acids. Per the germline V gene, CDR1 is MNHEY and CDR2 is SVGAGI. V was clipped by 6 bases and J by 4 bases, with 18 bases between them. CDR3 loop: CASSQTGAGVYGYTF. CDR3 nucleotide sequence: TGTGCCAGCAGCCAAACAGGCGCAGGAGTCTATGGCTACACCTTC.

The rearrangement joins TRBV30 to TRBJ2-5; 11 nucleotides agree with TRBD2. This CDR3 spans 16 amino acids. Germline V gene sequence: CDR1 GTSNPN, CDR2 SVGIG (reference sequence). V dropped 0 bases and J dropped 7; count of bases not matched to a gene: 10. For the CDR3, the DNA is TGTGCCTGGAGTGTAACTAGCGGGGGTAAAGGGGTGACCCAGTACTTC. This gives the protein CAWSVTSGGKGVTQYF.

J is TRBJ1-1 and V is TRBV11-2, with D unclear. V was cut by 5 bases and J by 4 bases, with 11 bases left in between. The germline V gene encodes CDR1 SGHAT and CDR2 FQNNGV. There are 13 residues in the CDR3. For the CDR3, the DNA is TGTGCCAGCAGCCCATCAATAGGCACTGAAGCTTTCTTT. Translated, it gives CASSPSIGTEAFF.

The chain is built from TRBV12-2 and TRBJ2-5; the table's D call, TRBD2, has no DNA check behind it. TRBV12-2 is a pseudogene. The CDR3 extends over 11 amino acids. CDR3 loop: CASRYRATQYF. The CDR3 DNA follows: TGTGCAAGTCGCTACCGAGCGACCCAGTACTTC.

The V and J genes are TRBV4-1 and TRBJ2-2; D might be TRBD2 (5 bases). The germline V gene has CDR1 MGHRA and CDR2 YSYEKL. The CDR3 sequence is 16 residues long. V lost 4 bases and J 3 bases, leaving 15 bases between the germline ends. The CDR3 loop is CASSPAGRGYTGELFF. CDR3 nucleotide sequence: TGCGCCAGCAGCCCCGCCGGTCGGGGTTACACCGGGGAGCTGTTTTTT.

The rearrangement uses TRBV6-6 and TRBJ2-3; D might be TRBD1 or TRBD2, each matching 7 bases. Germline V gene lookup returns CDR1 MNHNY and CDR2 SVGAGI (reference sequence). This CDR3 region has 16 residues. Trimming removed 6 bases at V and 4 bases at J, with 20 bases between. CDR3 protein: CASSTGVGGGPDTQYF. In DNA, the CDR3 is TGTGCCAGCAGCACAGGGGTAGGGGGGGGCCCAGATACGCAGTATTTT.

The chain combines TRBV2 with TRBJ1-3; D is undetermined. V was clipped by 6 bases and J by 0 bases, with 15 bases between them. This CDR3 is 16 amino acids long. Germline values: CDR1 SNHLY, CDR2 FYNNEI. This chain's CDR3 is CASSRYFLSSGNTIYF. CDR3 nucleotides: TGTGCCAGCAGCCGATATTTTTTAAGCTCTGGAAACACCATATATTTT.

The V gene is TRBV10-3, the J gene TRBJ1-1, with D perhaps TRBD1 (5 bases). V lost 2 bases, J lost 6 bases, and 22 bases lay in between. The CDR3 contains 17 residues. Germline lookup yields CDR1 ENHRY and CDR2 SYGVKD. CDR3 residues: CAISETPGPGLGAEAFF. CDR3 in DNA: TGTGCCATCAGTGAGACCCCGGGGCCCGGGCTGGGCGCTGAAGCTTTCTTT.

The chain recombines TRBV5-4 with TRBJ2-7; D unresolved. The V gene lost 1 base and the J gene lost 5 bases, with 7 bases spanning the gap. The V gene's germline CDR1 is SGHNT and CDR2 YYREEE (reference sequence). This CDR3 region has 12 residues. The CDR3 here is CASSLLSDEQYF. The CDR3 nucleotides read TGTGCCAGCAGCTTGCTTTCCGACGAGCAGTACTTC.

The genes are TRBV7-3 and TRBJ1-5, with D possibly matching TRBD1 (6 bases). The CDR3 sequence is 13 residues long. Germline V gene lookup returns CDR1 SGHTA and CDR2 FQGTGA. Deletions cut 6 bases from V and 8 bases from J, with 14 bases between. DNA of the CDR3: TGTGCCAGCAGTCTACTACAGGGTAAGCCCCAGCATTTT. This encodes CASSLLQGKPQHF.

This chain uses TRBV19 with TRBJ1-1; D might be TRBD1 (5 bases). V was trimmed by 8 bases and J by 1 base, leaving 17 bases between them. The CDR3 extends over 15 amino acids. The V gene's germline CDR1 is LNHDA and CDR2 SQIVND (reference sequence). CDR3 amino acids: CASRSPGGTNTEAFF. The CDR3 coding sequence is TGTGCCAGTCGTAGCCCAGGTGGGACGAACACTGAAGCTTTCTTT.

This clone was counted between two and nine times. The V gene is TRBV6-6, the J gene TRBJ2-7, with 8 bases matching TRBD1. This CDR3 contains 12 residues. Germline CDR1 is MNHNY and CDR2 is SVGAGI (reference sequence). Germline trimming cut 5 bases from V and 4 bases from J; bases unmatched to any gene: 1. CDR3 coding DNA: TGTGCCAGCAGTGGACAGGGTTACGAGCAGTACTTC. As protein: CASSGQGYEQYF.

J is TRBJ1-1 and V is TRBV29-1; no definite D call. V lost 3 bases to trimming and J lost 1 base, with 9 bases between them. Germline V gene lookup returns CDR1 SQVTM and CDR2 ANQGSEA. The CDR3 spans 13 residues. CDR3 DNA sequence: TGCAGCGTTGATTGGGCGTCGAACACTGAAGCTTTCTTT. Translation gives CSVDWASNTEAFF.

V and J are TRBV2 and TRBJ2-3; a possible D gene is TRBD2 (5 bases). Trimming cost V 1 base and J 4 bases, with 12 bases left between them. Germline CDR1 SNHLY, CDR2 FYNNEI. The CDR3 totals 15 residues. CDR3 DNA sequence: TGTGCCAGCAGTGAAGGGAATGGAGCGGCAGATACGCAGTATTTT. It codes for CASSEGNGAADTQYF.

V usage is TRBV14 and J usage is TRBJ1-6, with 9 bases lining up with TRBD1. From germline, CDR1 is SGHDN and CDR2 FVKESK. This CDR3 region has 20 residues. With V trimmed by 0 bases and J by 1 base, 10 bases remained unmatched. The CDR3 bases are TGTGCCAGCAGCCAAGATTTGGACAGGGGCTGGTGGTCCTATAATTCACCCCTCCACTTT. As protein: CASSQDLDRGWWSYNSPLHF.

The chain carries TRBV19 and TRBJ2-5, with 8 bases lining up with TRBD1. Trimming removed 5 bases from V and 4 bases from J; junction bases left unmatched: 6. CDR1 and CDR2 from the germline V gene are LNHDA and SQIVND (reference sequence). The CDR3 consists of 14 residues. The CDR3 DNA follows: TGTGCCAGTAGTCCCCGGACAGGGACAGAGACCCAGTACTTC. Translated, it gives CASSPRTGTETQYF. Using reference TRBV19 and TRBJ2-5 for the parts outside the CDR3, the full variable domain is DGGITQSPKYLFRKEGQNVTLSCEQNLNHDAMYWYRQDPGQGLRLIYYSQIVNDFQKGDIAEGYSVSREKKESFPLTVTSAQKNPTAFYLCASSPRTGTETQYFGPGTRLLVL.

The V and J genes are TRBV29-1 and TRBJ2-5, with a weak D call TRBD2 (6 bases). The CDR3 totals 13 residues. Germline V CDR1 and CDR2: SQVTM, ANQGSEA. Trimming removed 3 bases at V and 3 bases at J, with 11 bases between. This CDR3 is CSVELLAEETQYF. CDR3 in DNA: TGCAGCGTTGAGCTCTTAGCGGAAGAGACCCAGTACTTC.